This passage covers 18 T cell receptor beta chains from one sample sequenced in a study of control samples from healthy donors and cancer patients. The method was immunoSEQ multiplex PCR; TCRdb's version includes in-frame clones alone and lacks a portion of them. The sample carries hundreds of thousands of clones, 82% recorded once. The specimen sequenced was PBMCs. The receptors were sampled from a woman aged 55-69 years with lung cancer.

The genes are TRBV28 and TRBJ1-5, with unresolved D. CDR3 size: 14 residues. Per the germline V gene, CDR1 is MDHEN and CDR2 is SYDVKM. V lost 2 bases and J lost 6, with 11 bases in between. CDR3 residues: CASSLTSGGQPQHF. DNA of the CDR3: TGTGCCAGCAGTTTAACGTCCGGCGGTCAGCCCCAGCATTTT.

This clone appeared a few times. The rearrangement joins TRBV18 to TRBJ2-1, with D perhaps TRBD1 (5 bases). Germline lookup yields CDR1 KGHSH and CDR2 LQKENI. V was shortened by 4 bases and J by 6 bases, with 7 bases between the two germline ends. The CDR3 loop spans 12 amino acids. DNA of the CDR3: TGTGCCAGCTCACAACAGGTCAATGAGCAGTTCTTC. Its translation is CASSQQVNEQFF.

In this sample, this clone turned up many times. The rearrangement uses TRBV5-4 and TRBJ2-1; 8 nucleotides agree with TRBD2. The V and J ends lost 4 bases and 6 bases, in that order; junction bases with no gene match: 9. There are 15 residues in the CDR3. Germline assignment: CDR1 SGHNT and CDR2 YYREEE (reference sequence). The CDR3 here is CASSAGTRDSNEQFF. The CDR3 region has the DNA TGTGCCAGCAGCGCCGGGACTAGAGATAGCAATGAGCAGTTCTTC.

Worth noting for this clone: In the same sample, other DNA sequences code for this CDR3. The chain joins TRBV2 to TRBJ2-7; 9 bases map to TRBD1. The CDR3 has 14 amino acids. Germline V lookup: CDR1 SNHLY, CDR2 FYNNEI. J was trimmed by 2 bases and V by 5 bases; bases with no gene match: 4. The DNA of the CDR3 is TGTGCCAGCAGTCCGGGACAGGGCCCCTACGAGCAGTACTTC. Protein product: CASSPGQGPYEQYF.

The chain carries TRBV5-4 and TRBJ1-3, with D unresolved. The CDR3 loop spans 15 amino acids. Germline loops: CDR1 SGHNT, CDR2 YYREEE (reference sequence). Between the trimmed V and J ends, which lost 0 bases and 0 bases, there was a span of 7 bases. The CDR3 here is CASSLVGPSGNTIYF. CDR3 sequence (DNA): TGTGCCAGCAGCTTGGTCGGACCCTCTGGAAACACCATATATTTT.

The chain has TRBV10-2 and TRBJ1-3; 9 nucleotides agree with TRBD1. J lost 4 bases, V lost 8 bases, and 9 bases had no gene match. This CDR3 is built from 15 residues. Germline V gene lookup returns CDR1 WSHSY and CDR2 SAAADI. CDR3 nucleotides: TGCGCCAGCGCCCAGGGACAGGGTTTCGGAAACACCATATATTTT. This codes for CASAQGQGFGNTIYF.

This chain links TRBV9 with TRBJ2-7, with TRBD2 matching 8 bases. From germline, CDR1 is SGDLS and CDR2 YYNGEE. The V gene end was trimmed by 0 bases and the J gene end by 6 bases; junction bases not matched to a gene: 2. This CDR3 is built from 13 residues. For the CDR3, the DNA is TGTGCCAGCAGCGTAGCTCTAGCGGGCGAGCAGTACTTC. Protein product: CASSVALAGEQYF.

This chain joins TRBV2 and TRBJ1-5; D is unresolved. Deletions cut 7 bases from V and 5 bases from J, with 12 bases between. This CDR3 contains 13 residues. Germline values: CDR1 SNHLY, CDR2 FYNNEI. CDR3 region: CASTLGLHQPQHF. The CDR3 nucleotides are TGTGCCAGCACTTTGGGGTTGCATCAGCCCCAGCATTTT.

This clone was seen once. The J gene is TRBJ1-4, the V gene TRBV5-6, with D hard to call. This CDR3 contains 15 residues. Germline assignment: CDR1 SGHDT and CDR2 YYEEEE. The V end was cut by 3 bases, the J end by 5 bases, with 14 bases between. In DNA form, the CDR3 reads TGTGCCAGCAGCTCCTTCTTTGACTCCAATGAAAAACTGTTTTTT. Its translation: CASSSFFDSNEKLFF.

The genes are TRBV27 and TRBJ2-3; 7 positions agree with TRBD1. V shed 4 bases and J 3 bases; nucleotides not matched to a gene: 4. CDR3 size: 14 residues. Looked up from germline, CDR1 is MNHEY and CDR2 is SMNVEV (reference sequence). CDR3 DNA sequence: TGTGCCAGCAGTTCACAGGGGTGGACAGATACGCAGTATTTT. Amino acids: CASSSQGWTDTQYF.

The chain links TRBV10-1 to TRBJ2-3; 8 nucleotides agree with TRBD2. Trimming removed 3 bases from V and 7 bases from J; junction bases left unmatched: 12. This CDR3 is 16 amino acids long. CDR1 and CDR2 from the germline V gene are WNHNN and SYGVQD (reference sequence). CDR3 sequence reads: CASSDPSGGVTNTQYF. CDR3 in DNA: TGCGCCAGCAGTGACCCCAGCGGGGGAGTCACGAATACGCAGTATTTT.

This clone has a single count. This chain uses TRBV6-1 with TRBJ1-5, with D tentatively TRBD1 (5 bases). Trimming pared 2 bases from V and 7 bases from J, leaving 9 bases between. Germline V gene lookup returns CDR1 MNHNS and CDR2 SASEGT. This CDR3 contains 13 residues. This CDR3 reads CASSEHWGQPQHF. Here the CDR3 DNA reads TGTGCCAGCAGTGAACACTGGGGGCAGCCCCAGCATTTT.

The chain joins TRBV6-5 to TRBJ2-2, with D tentatively TRBD2 (5 bases). CDR3 length: 15 residues. Germline V lookup: CDR1 MNHEY, CDR2 SVGAGI. V dropped 0 bases and J dropped 6 bases, with 11 bases sitting between them. The CDR3 nucleotides are TGTGCCAGCAGTTACTCGATGTGGGAGTCCGGGGAGCTGTTTTTT. It yields the protein CASSYSMWESGELFF.

J is TRBJ1-6 and V is TRBV4-2, with a weak D call TRBD1 (6 bases). The CDR3 loop spans 18 amino acids. V was shortened by 4 bases and J by 8 bases, with 24 bases between the two germline ends. CDR1 is LGHNA and CDR2 is YNFKEQ in the germline V gene. CDR3 nucleotides: TGTGCCAGCAGCCTGGCCTTAAGGGTTGAGGGGGAGGATTCACCCCTCCACTTT. It is translated as CASSLALRVEGEDSPLHF.

The rearrangement uses TRBV27 and TRBJ2-1; 8 bases align to TRBD2. The CDR3 loop spans 16 amino acids. The ends lost 0 bases at V and 6 bases at J; junction bases unmatched: 7. Germline lookup yields CDR1 MNHEY and CDR2 SMNVEV (reference sequence). CDR3 coding DNA: TGTGCCAGCAGTTTATCGGCGGGAGGAGGGTTCAATGAGCAGTTCTTC. It is translated as CASSLSAGGGFNEQFF.

Concerning this clone: Other DNA sequences in this specimen translate into the identical CDR3. The chain joins TRBV3-1 (or the pseudogene TRBV3-2) to TRBJ2-7, with D unclear. Germline-derived CDR1 and CDR2 are LGHDT and YNNKEL (reference sequence). V was pared by 1 base and J by 2 bases, with 3 bases between. This CDR3 has 12 residues. CDR3 sequence: CASSQVPYEQYF. In nucleotides, the CDR3 is TGTGCCAGCAGCCAAGTTCCCTACGAGCAGTACTTC.

The chain links TRBV7-9 to TRBJ2-7; D not resolved. The V and J ends lost 0 bases and 0 bases respectively, with 6 bases between them. In germline, CDR1 is SEHNR, CDR2 FQNEAQ (reference sequence). The CDR3 loop spans 14 amino acids. In DNA form, the CDR3 reads TGTGCCAGCAGCTTAGCGTCAGCCTCCTACGAGCAGTACTTC. Translated: CASSLASASYEQYF. The variable domain in full, completed from reference TRBV7-9 and TRBJ2-7, reads DTGVSQNPRHKITKRGQNVTFRCDPISEHNRLYWYRQTLGQGPEFLTYFQNEAQLEKSRLLSDRFSAERPKGSFSTLEIQRTEQGDSAMYLCASSLASASYEQYFGPGTRLTVT.

This chain joins TRBV7-3 and TRBJ1-3; TRBD1 agrees at 7 bases. CDR3 length: 17 residues. Germline values: CDR1 SGHTA, CDR2 FQGTGA. After removal of 2 bases from V and 2 bases from J, the junction contained 9 bases not matched to a gene. Here the CDR3 DNA reads TGTGCCAGCAGCTTACCCCGACAGGGTTCACCTGGAAACACCATATATTTT. This codes for CASSLPRQGSPGNTIYF.